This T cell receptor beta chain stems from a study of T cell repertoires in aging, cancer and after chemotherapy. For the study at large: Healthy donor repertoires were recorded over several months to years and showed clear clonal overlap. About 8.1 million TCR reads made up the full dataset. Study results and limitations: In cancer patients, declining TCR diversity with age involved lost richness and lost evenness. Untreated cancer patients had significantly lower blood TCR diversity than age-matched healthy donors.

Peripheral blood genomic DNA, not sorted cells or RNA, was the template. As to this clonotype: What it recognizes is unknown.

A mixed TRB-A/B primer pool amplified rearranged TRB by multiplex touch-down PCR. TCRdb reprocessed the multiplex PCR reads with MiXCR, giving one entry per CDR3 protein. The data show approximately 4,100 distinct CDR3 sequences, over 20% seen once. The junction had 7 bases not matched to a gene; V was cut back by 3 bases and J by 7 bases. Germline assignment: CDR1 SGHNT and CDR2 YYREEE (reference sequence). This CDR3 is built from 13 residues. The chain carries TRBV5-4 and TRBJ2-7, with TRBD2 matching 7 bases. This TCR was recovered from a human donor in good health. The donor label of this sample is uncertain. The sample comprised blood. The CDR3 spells CASSSQGAGEQYF. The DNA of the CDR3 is TGTGCCAGCAGCTCTCAGGGAGCGGGAGAGCAGTACTTC.